The T cell receptor beta chain described here comes from a study of cytomegalovirus exposure and HLA in healthy donors. About the study: The 600 to 800 first-cohort repertoires shared a platform with the roughly 130 validation repertoires, as reported in a later analysis.

The validation cohort, a group of roughly 120 subjects, included the donors and was separate from the roughly 620-subject first cohort. Profiling relied on immunoSEQ multiplex PCR, and the TCRdb table lists in-frame clones only, not all of them. Here the sample spans over 120,000 clones, 85% to 90% being singletons. The ends lost 5 bases at V and 6 bases at J; junction bases unmatched: 8. This CDR3 spans 15 amino acids. Germline lookup yields CDR1 SGHVS and CDR2 FQNEAQ. The rearrangement joins TRBV7-8 to TRBJ2-1; the match to TRBD1 covers 9 bases. Sequencing was carried out using PBMCs. The TCR originated in a woman aged 30 to 39 in good health and CMV-seropositive. CDR3 residues: CASSPGQGSLNEQFF. The CDR3, as DNA: TGTGCCAGCAGCCCGGGACAGGGAAGCCTCAATGAGCAGTTCTTC.